This paragraph reports one T cell receptor (beta chain). Its antigen remains unknown. The sample originates from a study of T cells expressing NK-cell markers. About the research overall: In sorted CD3+CD56+NKG2C+, CD3+CD56+NKG2C- and CD3+CD56-NKG2C+ T cells, TCR beta repertoires were obtained. Sequenced donors, eight in total, included seven who were HCMV-seropositive and one who was seronegative. Study-wide results and limits: The same clonotypes also predominated in the CD3+CD56-NKG2C+ fraction of several donors.

It was by 5'RACE template switching with UMIs that TCR beta cDNA was made. TCRdb reworked the 5' RACE reads into one entry per CDR3 protein, no DNA. This sample contains a few hundred thousand distinct CDR3 sequences. The source of this sequence is a man aged 18 to 69 in good health. Sequencing was done on a sample of blood T cells: a sorted CD56 or NKG2C T cell subset, CD4+ or CD8+ T cells, or bulk PBMC T cells (not recorded which).

This CDR3 is CASSPQGVGSYEQYF. The genes are TRBV2 and TRBJ2-7; TCRdb's D call of TRBD1 is untestable without DNA. CDR3 length equals 15 residues. Per germline, CDR1 SNHLY and CDR2 FYNNEI.